This T cell receptor beta chain stems from a study of blood T cell repertoires in COVID-19. For the study at large: COVID-19 samples collected from the United States, Italy and Spain covered acute and convalescent phases. From T cells, B-cell-depleted T cells, or PBMCs came the material, which was cDNA or gDNA.

CDR1 and CDR2 (germline): DFQATT, SNEGSKA (reference sequence). V was shortened by 0 bases and J by 6 bases, with 6 bases between the two germline ends. This CDR3 contains 11 residues. In the original analysis: Reference gene primer amplification yielded estimated nucleated cell counts. This table comes from immunoSEQ multiplex PCR, and its TCRdb copy is limited to in-frame clones, with some not included. That table gives V, J and clone size, and the DNA gave D and trimming. Of 210,000 or so clones in the sample, 88% were seen once. The specimen sequenced was peripheral blood. The source is a man in his late teens or twenties with active or convalescent COVID-19. The chain employs TRBV20-1 and TRBJ2-7; D unresolved. For the CDR3, the DNA is TGCAGTGCTAGAGACCCCTCCGAGCAGTACTTC. Its translation is CSARDPSEQYF.